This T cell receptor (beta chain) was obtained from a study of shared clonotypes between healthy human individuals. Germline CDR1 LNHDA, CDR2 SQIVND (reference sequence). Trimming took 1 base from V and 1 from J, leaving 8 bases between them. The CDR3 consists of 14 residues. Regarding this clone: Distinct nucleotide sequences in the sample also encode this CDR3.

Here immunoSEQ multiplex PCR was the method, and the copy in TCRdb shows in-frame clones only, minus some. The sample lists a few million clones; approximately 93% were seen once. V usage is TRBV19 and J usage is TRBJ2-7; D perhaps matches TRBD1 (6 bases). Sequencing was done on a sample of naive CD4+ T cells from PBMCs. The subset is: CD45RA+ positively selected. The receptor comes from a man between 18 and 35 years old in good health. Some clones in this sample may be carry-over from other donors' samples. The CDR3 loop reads CASSIGRGSYEQYF. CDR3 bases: TGTGCCAGTAGTATAGGCAGGGGTTCCTACGAGCAGTACTTC.